These T cell receptor beta chains were read from a single sample in a study of blood T cells in healthy people across ages. TCRdb reanalysed the 5' RACE reads using MiXCR and keeps one entry per CDR3 protein. The sample carries roughly 800,000 distinct CDR3 sequences, 58% recorded once. The sample comprised blood. These receptors came from a man under 40 in good health. Each CDR3 is given with its conserved first and last residue. Fields, in order: J gene, V gene, clone size, D gene, CDR3 DNA, CDR3 protein. D genes are given only for firm matches. Clone size is stated in some rows and not others, as once, few, many or a class when expanded.

J: TRBJ2-3
V: TRBV5-1
size: few
D: NA
DNA: TGCGCCAGCAGCATCAACAGGGAGGATACAGATACGCAGTATTTT
CDR3: CASSINREDTDTQYF

J: TRBJ1-2
V: TRBV15
size: NA
D: TRBD1
DNA: TGTGCCACCAGCAGCCACAGGGGGAAAGATGGCTACACCTTC
CDR3: CATSSHRGKDGYTF

J: TRBJ2-3
V: TRBV7-2
size: few
D: NA
DNA: TGTGCCAGCAGCTTAGAGGGTCCAGCCGCGGATACGCAGTATTTT
CDR3: CASSLEGPAADTQYF

J: TRBJ2-1
V: TRBV6-6
size: once
D: NA
DNA: TGTGCCAGCATTGCGAGGGCAACCAATGAGCAGTTCTTC
CDR3: CASIARATNEQFF

J: TRBJ1-5
V: TRBV4-1
size: few
D: TRBD1
DNA: TGCGCCAGCAGCTACCAAGACAGGGTCGGGCAGCCCCAGCATTTT
CDR3: CASSYQDRVGQPQHF

J: TRBJ2-3
V: TRBV29-1
size: NA
D: NA
DNA: TGCAGCGTCTTCTGGGGCCGAGGGGACACAGATACGCAGTATTTT
CDR3: CSVFWGRGDTDTQYF

J: TRBJ2-3
V: TRBV10-3
size: few
D: NA
DNA: TGTGCCATCACGGCAGGGTCACAAGATACGCAGTATTTT
CDR3: CAITAGSQDTQYF

J: TRBJ2-3
V: TRBV6-1
size: NA
D: NA
DNA: TGTGCCAGCAGCCGAGGAGCCAAGCTGGGGCCCACAGATACGCAGTATTTT
CDR3: CASSRGAKLGPTDTQYF

J: TRBJ1-4
V: TRBV7-2
size: NA
D: NA
DNA: TGTGCCAGCAGCTTAGCGCGTTGGGGCGATGAAAAACTGTTTTTT
CDR3: CASSLARWGDEKLFF

J: TRBJ1-1
V: TRBV28
size: NA
D: NA
DNA: TGTGCCAGCAGTTTACCCCAACAAGCTTTCTTT
CDR3: CASSLPQQAFF

J: TRBJ2-2
V: TRBV7-3
size: NA
D: NA
DNA: TGTGCCAGCAGCTTCACGTCAGGGGCCGGGGAGCTGTTTTTT
CDR3: CASSFTSGAGELFF

J: TRBJ2-7
V: TRBV20-1
size: NA
D: NA
DNA: TGCAGTGCAACCTCGGGCTTAAGCTACGAGCAGTACTTC
CDR3: CSATSGLSYEQYF

J: TRBJ1-1
V: TRBV6-5
size: NA
D: NA
DNA: TGTGCCAGCAGTTCCAAGGGAATTGGTGAAGCTTTCTTT
CDR3: CASSSKGIGEAFF

J: TRBJ2-6
V: TRBV6-6
size: NA
D: NA
DNA: TGTGCCATCCAGGACAGATTTTACTCTGGGGCCAACGTCCTGACTTTC
CDR3: CAIQDRFYSGANVLTF

J: TRBJ1-2
V: TRBV7-2
size: NA
D: NA
DNA: TGTGCCTGCAGCCAAAATACTAGCTATGGCTACACCTTC
CDR3: CACSQNTSYGYTF

J: TRBJ1-4
V: TRBV6-1
size: NA
D: NA
DNA: TGTGCCAGCAGGAACACAGGGAACGGGAATGAAAAACTGTTTTTT
CDR3: CASRNTGNGNEKLFF

J: TRBJ1-5
V: TRBV30
size: NA
D: NA
DNA: TGTGCCTGGAATTCTGGGGTTTTAGGTCAGCCCCAGCATTTT
CDR3: CAWNSGVLGQPQHF

J: TRBJ2-5
V: TRBV2
size: NA
D: TRBD2
DNA: TGTGCCAGCAGGGGGACTAGTCGGTGGGAGACCCAGTACTTC
CDR3: CASRGTSRWETQYF

J: TRBJ2-3
V: TRBV7-3
size: few
D: NA
DNA: TGTGCCAGCAGCTTTAGTAGAGCAGATACGCAGTATTTT
CDR3: CASSFSRADTQYF

J: TRBJ1-5
V: TRBV7-2
size: NA
D: NA
DNA: TGTGCCAGCAGCCCTGGAGATATGGCCAATAATCAGCCCCAGCATTTT
CDR3: CASSPGDMANNQPQHF

J: TRBJ1-6
V: TRBV28
size: NA
D: NA
DNA: TGTGCCAGCAGTGTAGGCAGTGTTTCACCCCTCCACTTT
CDR3: CASSVGSVSPLHF

J: TRBJ2-5
V: TRBV27
size: once
D: TRBD1
DNA: TGTGCCAGCAGTTTAAGGGACAGGGCTTCAAATGAGCAGTACTTC
CDR3: CASSLRDRASNEQYF

J: TRBJ2-3
V: TRBV5-1
size: NA
D: NA
DNA: TGCGCCAGCAGCTTGGCCTGGGGGATGGGCACAGATACGCAGTATTTT
CDR3: CASSLAWGMGTDTQYF

J: TRBJ2-1
V: TRBV5-1
size: NA
D: NA
DNA: TGCGCCAGCAGCTTGGGGACGGGGATTTTGTTCAATGAGCAGTTCTTC
CDR3: CASSLGTGILFNEQFF

J: TRBJ1-5
V: TRBV6-5
size: few
D: TRBD1
DNA: TGTGCCAGCAGTCCCCGGACAGGGGGCGGGAATCAGCCCCAGCATTTT
CDR3: CASSPRTGGGNQPQHF

J: TRBJ2-7
V: TRBV9
size: NA
D: TRBD1
DNA: TGTGCCAGCAGCCCTTCGGGACAGGGCTACGAGCAGTACTTC
CDR3: CASSPSGQGYEQYF

J: TRBJ2-1
V: TRBV28
size: NA
D: NA
DNA: TGTGCCAGCAGTTTTCACAGTTACGCTATGGGGACCCAGTTCTTC
CDR3: CASSFHSYAMGTQFF

J: TRBJ2-3
V: TRBV12-3/TRBV12-4
size: NA
D: NA
DNA: TGTGCCAGCGGGGGACGCTACACAGATACGCAGTATTTT
CDR3: CASGGRYTDTQYF

J: TRBJ1-6
V: TRBV7-9
size: NA
D: NA
DNA: TGTGCCAGCAGCTTCGGGCATTCACCCCTCCACTTT
CDR3: CASSFGHSPLHF

J: TRBJ2-7
V: TRBV18
size: many
D: NA
DNA: TGTGCCAGCTCACGAACGGCCCTCTCCTACGAGCAGTACTTC
CDR3: CASSRTALSYEQYF

J: TRBJ2-5
V: TRBV25-1
size: few
D: NA
DNA: TGTGCCAGCAGTGATAGGGCAGGGAAAGAGACCCAGTACTTC
CDR3: CASSDRAGKETQYF

J: TRBJ2-1
V: TRBV6-5
size: NA
D: TRBD1
DNA: TGTGCCAGCAGTCACAGGGGAGATGAGCAGTTCTTC
CDR3: CASSHRGDEQFF

J: TRBJ1-1
V: TRBV4-1
size: once
D: TRBD1
DNA: TGCGCCAGCAGCTCGAACAGGGGGGAAGCTTTCTTT
CDR3: CASSSNRGEAFF

J: TRBJ1-1
V: TRBV5-6
size: once
D: NA
DNA: TGTGCCAGCAGCTTGGTGGGGGATGAAGCTTTCTTT
CDR3: CASSLVGDEAFF

J: TRBJ1-1
V: TRBV29-1
size: few
D: NA
DNA: TGCAGCGTTCGTCTGGGGGACACTGAAGCTTTCTTT
CDR3: CSVRLGDTEAFF

J: TRBJ2-7
V: TRBV9
size: NA
D: NA
DNA: TGTGCCAGCAGCGTAGCCGAGGGGCCCTACGAGCAGTACTTC
CDR3: CASSVAEGPYEQYF

J: TRBJ2-1
V: TRBV28
size: once
D: TRBD2
DNA: TGTGCCAGCAGTTTATCGCCTAGCGGGAGGTTTGAGTTCTTC
CDR3: CASSLSPSGRFEFF

J: TRBJ1-1
V: TRBV11-2
size: few
D: NA
DNA: TGTGCCAGCAGCTTTCACTTCAGGGAGAACACTGAAGCTTTCTTT
CDR3: CASSFHFRENTEAFF

J: TRBJ1-1
V: TRBV29-1
size: NA
D: NA
DNA: TGCAGCGTTGGACGGCCGAACACTGAAGCTTTCTTT
CDR3: CSVGRPNTEAFF

J: TRBJ2-7
V: TRBV7-8
size: NA
D: NA
DNA: TGTGCCAGCAGCGCAGACTCAGCTACTTACGAGCAGTACTTC
CDR3: CASSADSATYEQYF

J: TRBJ1-2
V: TRBV12-3/TRBV12-4
size: many
D: NA
DNA: TGTGCCAGCAGTCCCTCCGGCTATGGCTACACCTTC
CDR3: CASSPSGYGYTF

J: TRBJ2-1
V: TRBV7-2
size: NA
D: NA
DNA: TGTGCCAGCAGCTTCGGCGGGACATCGTTAGAGCAGTTCTTC
CDR3: CASSFGGTSLEQFF

J: TRBJ2-5
V: TRBV27
size: NA
D: TRBD2
DNA: TGTGCCAGCAGTATGGGGACTAGCGGGAGCCGAGAGACCCAGTACTTC
CDR3: CASSMGTSGSRETQYF

J: TRBJ2-5
V: TRBV18
size: NA
D: NA
DNA: TGTGCCAGCTCACCACCAGTAGAGACCCAGTACTTC
CDR3: CASSPPVETQYF

J: TRBJ2-1
V: TRBV6-2/TRBV6-3
size: NA
D: TRBD1
DNA: TGTGCCAGTTCCGGAAGCGGACAGGTCAATGAGCAGTTCTTC
CDR3: CASSGSGQVNEQFF

J: TRBJ2-3
V: TRBV4-3
size: NA
D: NA
DNA: TGCGCCAGCAGCCACGAAGGGGACACAGATACGCAGTATTTT
CDR3: CASSHEGDTDTQYF

J: TRBJ1-5
V: TRBV20-1
size: NA
D: NA
DNA: TGCAGTGCTGACAGTGGTAATCAGCCCCAGCATTTT
CDR3: CSADSGNQPQHF

J: TRBJ1-4
V: TRBV13
size: NA
D: NA
DNA: TGTGCCAGCAGCTTAGGGCAGGGGAAACTGTTTTTT
CDR3: CASSLGQGKLFF

J: TRBJ1-2
V: TRBV5-1
size: NA
D: NA
DNA: TGCGCCAGCAGCCAGACAGGAGCTGCCGGCTACACCTTC
CDR3: CASSQTGAAGYTF

J: TRBJ2-7
V: TRBV29-1
size: NA
D: NA
DNA: TGCAGCGTCCGAGGGGGGGGTGAAACCTCTTCCTACGAGCAGTACTTC
CDR3: CSVRGGGETSSYEQYF

J: TRBJ2-5
V: TRBV7-2
size: few
D: NA
DNA: TGTGCCAGCAGCCGCGAGGTGTGGCCTAAAGAGACCCAGTACTTC
CDR3: CASSREVWPKETQYF

J: TRBJ1-5
V: TRBV10-3
size: NA
D: TRBD1
DNA: TGTGCCGGCGGGACAGGGGATTCCAATCAGCCCCAGCATTTT
CDR3: CAGGTGDSNQPQHF

J: TRBJ1-2
V: TRBV5-1
size: NA
D: NA
DNA: TGCGCCAGCAGCACCGACAGTAACTATGGCTACACCTTC
CDR3: CASSTDSNYGYTF